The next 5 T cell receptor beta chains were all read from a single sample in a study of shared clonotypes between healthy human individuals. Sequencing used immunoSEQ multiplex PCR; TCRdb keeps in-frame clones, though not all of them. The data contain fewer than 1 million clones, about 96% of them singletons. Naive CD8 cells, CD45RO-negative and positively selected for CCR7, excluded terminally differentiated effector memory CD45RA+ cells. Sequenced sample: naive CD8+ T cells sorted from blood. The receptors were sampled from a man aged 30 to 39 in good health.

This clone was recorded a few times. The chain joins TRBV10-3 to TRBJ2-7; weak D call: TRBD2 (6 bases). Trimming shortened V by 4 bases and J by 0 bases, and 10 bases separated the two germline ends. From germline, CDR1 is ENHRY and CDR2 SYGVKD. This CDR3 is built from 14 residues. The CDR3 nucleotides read TGTGCCATCAGTGCGGAGACTAGCTCCTACGAGCAGTACTTC. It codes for CAISAETSSYEQYF.

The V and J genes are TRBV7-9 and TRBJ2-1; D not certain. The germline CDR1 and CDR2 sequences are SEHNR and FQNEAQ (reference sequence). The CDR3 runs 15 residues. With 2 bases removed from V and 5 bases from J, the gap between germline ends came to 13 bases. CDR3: CASSLLGIRNNEQFF. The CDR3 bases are TGTGCCAGCAGCTTATTGGGGATTCGGAACAATGAGCAGTTCTTC.

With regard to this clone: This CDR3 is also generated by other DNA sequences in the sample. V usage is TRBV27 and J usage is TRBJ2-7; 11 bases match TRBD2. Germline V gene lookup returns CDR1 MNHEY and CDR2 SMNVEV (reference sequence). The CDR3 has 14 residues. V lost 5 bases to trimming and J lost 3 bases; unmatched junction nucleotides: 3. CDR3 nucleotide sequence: TGTGCCAGCAGTCCAGGGACTAGCGGCTACGAGCAGTACTTC. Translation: CASSPGTSGYEQYF.

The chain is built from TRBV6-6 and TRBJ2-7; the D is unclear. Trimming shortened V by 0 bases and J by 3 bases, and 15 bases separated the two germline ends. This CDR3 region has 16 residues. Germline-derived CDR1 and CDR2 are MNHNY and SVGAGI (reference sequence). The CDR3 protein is CASSYSWDSNNYEQYF. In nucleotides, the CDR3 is TGTGCCAGCAGTTACTCTTGGGATTCAAATAACTACGAGCAGTACTTC.

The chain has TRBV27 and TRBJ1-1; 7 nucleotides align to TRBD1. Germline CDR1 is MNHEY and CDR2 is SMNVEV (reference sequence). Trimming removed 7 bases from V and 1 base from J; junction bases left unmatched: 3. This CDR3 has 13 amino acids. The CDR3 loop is CASTGQANTEAFF. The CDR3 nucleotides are TGTGCCAGCACCGGACAGGCGAACACTGAAGCTTTCTTT.